A selection of T cell receptor beta chains follows, all from one sample in a study of shared clonotypes between healthy human individuals. The repertoire was sequenced with immunoSEQ multiplex PCR; TCRdb's copy has only in-frame clones and lacks some. The sample includes about 1.1 million clones, approximately 75% of them seen just once. The sequencing input was memory CD4+ T cells from PBMCs. Receptors originate from a man in his late teens or twenties in good health. Some clones in this sample may be carry-over from other donors' samples. CDR3s include the opening cysteine and the closing phenylalanine or tryptophan. Fields, in order: D gene, clone size, J gene, V gene, CDR3 protein, CDR3 DNA. The D gene is left open where the match is weak. Size values are once, few and many counts, or a class for expanded clones, and some rows have none.

d_call: .; clone_size: .; j_call: TRBJ1-4; v_call: TRBV7-2; cdr3_aa: CASQRGGAPTYEKLFF; cdr3_nt: TGTGCCAGCCAACGCGGGGGGGCGCCAACCTATGAAAAACTGTTTTTT
d_call: .; clone_size: .; j_call: TRBJ2-5; v_call: TRBV11-2; cdr3_aa: CASQIGAAQETQYF; cdr3_nt: TGTGCCAGCCAGATCGGGGCAGCTCAAGAGACCCAGTACTTC
d_call: .; clone_size: .; j_call: TRBJ2-2; v_call: TRBV18; cdr3_aa: CASSPGRGNTGELFF; cdr3_nt: TGTGCCAGCTCACCGGGCAGGGGCAACACCGGGGAGCTGTTTTTT
d_call: .; clone_size: .; j_call: TRBJ2-3; v_call: TRBV5-1; cdr3_aa: CASSLEWSTDTQYF; cdr3_nt: TGCGCCAGCAGCTTGGAATGGAGCACAGATACGCAGTATTTT
d_call: .; clone_size: .; j_call: TRBJ2-6; v_call: TRBV5-5; cdr3_aa: CASRAGANVLTF; cdr3_nt: TGTGCCAGCAGGGCTGGGGCCAACGTCCTGACTTTC
d_call: .; clone_size: .; j_call: TRBJ1-1; v_call: TRBV5-6; cdr3_aa: CASSLVRGSVETEAFF; cdr3_nt: TGTGCCAGCAGCTTGGTGCGGGGGTCGGTGGAAACTGAAGCTTTCTTT
d_call: TRBD1; clone_size: .; j_call: TRBJ2-2; v_call: TRBV4-2; cdr3_aa: CASSHGDRGAGELFF; cdr3_nt: TGTGCCAGCAGCCATGGGGACAGGGGGGCCGGGGAGCTGTTTTTT
d_call: .; clone_size: .; j_call: TRBJ1-3; v_call: TRBV5-6; cdr3_aa: CASSLGGGYSGNTIYF; cdr3_nt: TGTGCCAGCAGCTTGGGAGGGGGATACTCTGGAAACACCATATATTTT
d_call: .; clone_size: .; j_call: TRBJ1-5; v_call: TRBV28; cdr3_aa: CASSLRLGQPQHF; cdr3_nt: TGTGCCAGCAGCCTACGCTTGGGTCAGCCCCAGCATTTT
d_call: .; clone_size: few; j_call: TRBJ2-7; v_call: TRBV30; cdr3_aa: CAWSGPPGGRISYEQYF; cdr3_nt: TGTGCCTGGAGTGGCCCGCCTGGGGGGAGAATATCCTACGAGCAGTACTTC
d_call: .; clone_size: .; j_call: TRBJ1-1; v_call: TRBV28; cdr3_aa: CASNFKAGILLGAEAFF; cdr3_nt: TGTGCCAGCAATTTCAAGGCAGGGATTTTGTTGGGCGCTGAAGCTTTCTTT
d_call: .; clone_size: few; j_call: TRBJ2-3; v_call: TRBV6-5; cdr3_aa: CASSRGQSTDTQYF; cdr3_nt: TGTGCCAGCAGTAGAGGACAGAGCACAGATACGCAGTATTTT
d_call: TRBD2; clone_size: .; j_call: TRBJ2-1; v_call: TRBV5-4; cdr3_aa: CASSFELAGGPSNEQFF; cdr3_nt: TGTGCCAGCAGCTTTGAACTAGCGGGAGGGCCGTCTAATGAGCAGTTCTTC
d_call: .; clone_size: .; j_call: TRBJ1-2; v_call: TRBV9; cdr3_aa: CASSVSGYGYTF; cdr3_nt: TGTGCCAGCAGCGTTTCAGGGTACGGCTACACCTTC
d_call: .; clone_size: .; j_call: TRBJ1-1; v_call: TRBV7-9; cdr3_aa: CASSLIADTEAFF; cdr3_nt: TGTGCCAGCAGCTTAATTGCGGACACTGAAGCTTTCTTT
d_call: TRBD1; clone_size: .; j_call: TRBJ2-5; v_call: TRBV6-5; cdr3_aa: CASRRTGTHQETQYF; cdr3_nt: TGTGCCAGCAGAAGGACAGGGACCCATCAAGAGACCCAGTACTTC
d_call: .; clone_size: .; j_call: TRBJ2-7; v_call: TRBV7-3; cdr3_aa: CASSLGPGRYEQYF; cdr3_nt: TGTGCCAGCAGCTTAGGTCCCGGGCGGTACGAGCAGTACTTC
d_call: .; clone_size: .; j_call: TRBJ2-1; v_call: TRBV6-1; cdr3_aa: CASEAQGSYNEQFF; cdr3_nt: TGTGCCAGCGAAGCACAGGGCTCATACAATGAGCAGTTCTTC
d_call: TRBD2; clone_size: .; j_call: TRBJ2-3; v_call: TRBV7-2; cdr3_aa: CASSLLAGFTDTQYF; cdr3_nt: TGTGCCAGCAGCTTACTAGCGGGGTTCACAGATACGCAGTATTTT
d_call: .; clone_size: .; j_call: TRBJ1-1; v_call: TRBV5-1; cdr3_aa: CASSLAAGNTEAFF; cdr3_nt: TGCGCCAGCAGCTTGGCCGCTGGGAACACTGAAGCTTTCTTT
d_call: .; clone_size: .; j_call: TRBJ1-1; v_call: TRBV25-1; cdr3_aa: CASSEFVEGHTEAFF; cdr3_nt: TGTGCCAGCAGTGAATTTGTGGAGGGACACACTGAAGCTTTCTTT
d_call: TRBD1; clone_size: .; j_call: TRBJ1-3; v_call: TRBV10-1; cdr3_aa: CASSPGTGTSGNTIYF; cdr3_nt: TGCGCCAGCAGTCCCGGGACAGGGACCTCTGGAAACACCATATATTTT
d_call: .; clone_size: .; j_call: TRBJ2-2; v_call: TRBV5-1; cdr3_aa: CASSFLPQGSNTGELFF; cdr3_nt: TGCGCCAGCAGCTTCCTCCCCCAGGGCTCGAACACCGGGGAGCTGTTTTTT
d_call: TRBD1; clone_size: .; j_call: TRBJ1-2; v_call: TRBV6-5; cdr3_aa: CASSRQGFGYTF; cdr3_nt: TGTGCCAGCAGTCGACAGGGATTTGGCTACACCTTC
d_call: .; clone_size: .; j_call: TRBJ2-1; v_call: TRBV4-2; cdr3_aa: CASSQGPAVHSYNEQFF; cdr3_nt: TGTGCCAGCAGCCAAGGTCCGGCAGTCCACTCCTACAATGAGCAGTTCTTC
d_call: TRBD1; clone_size: .; j_call: TRBJ1-5; v_call: TRBV7-2; cdr3_aa: CASSLAYGTDQPQHF; cdr3_nt: TGTGCCAGCAGCTTAGCATACGGGACAGATCAGCCCCAGCATTTT